This T cell receptor (beta chain) was documented in a study of glioma-infiltrating T cells after dendritic cell vaccination (dated by TCRdb to about 2016). At the level of the whole study: The cohort included around 15 glioblastoma patients drawn from Phase I and II dendritic cell vaccination trials, of whom 9 were newly diagnosed and 6 had recurrent disease. Autologous tumor lysate-pulsed dendritic cell vaccination was administered to the patients between about 2003 and 2012. The vaccine consisted of monocyte-derived dendritic cells cultured approximately 7 days with IL-4 and GM-CSF, then pulsed overnight with autologous tumor lysate. Patients received three intradermal dendritic cell vaccine injections at biweekly intervals in the arm below the axilla. In glioblastoma patients vaccinated with dendritic cells, deep sequencing of TCR beta CDR3 regions served to measure tumor-infiltrating lymphocyte content and to compare repertoires between tumor and blood. TCR sequencing metrics, including TIL content and tumor-blood repertoire overlap, were correlated with survival after dendritic cell vaccination. The research as a whole found: TCR clonality showed no direct relationship with survival, which suggests that a diverse polyclonal response may be important. After dendritic cell vaccination, a higher estimated pretreatment TIL content predicted longer time to progression and longer overall survival. The TCR overlap response model with three groups was called speculative and said to need prospective validation. The cohort was small and heterogeneous, with few patients having full blood and tumor sets and even fewer initial-recurrent tumor pairs.

TCRB CDR3 regions were amplified from 1.5 to 2 ug genomic DNA, or all available DNA if less, using the immunoSEQ assay. The multiplex PCR relied on 60 forward primers for TCR V beta segments and 13 reverse primers for J beta segments. Synthetic control templates were spiked into each sample at limiting dilution to estimate reads per starting template. The Illumina HiSeq System generated 87 bp sequencing reads. On the authors' methods: PCR and sequencing errors were removed by a nearest neighbor algorithm that merged closely related sequences. TCR overlap was measured as the percentage of unique tumor TCR beta sequences also present in the same patient's peripheral blood. Entries here come from immuneACCESS through TCRdb and include only in-frame sequences with V and J called. Some clones fail to appear in such tables; in the studies checked, an unresolved V gene covers under half of the shortfall, and the cause of the remainder is unknown. The V and J calls and clone size come from that table; D and trimming were worked out from the DNA. This sample gives 55,000 to 70,000 clones in total; 75% to 90% of them show up just once. The ten most abundant clones make up under 10% of the sample.

This clone was detected a few times. Its antigen is not yet known. No clone much larger than this one lies a single base away; base qualities are absent. Relative to germline, V is 2 bases shorter and J is 5 bases shorter, with 10 bases between their ends. The CDR3, cysteine through phenylalanine, is 13 amino acids long. Left in the record is the CDR3 DNA by itself, 39 bases read in frame from the first base. Sequences SGHNT (CDR1) and YYREEE (CDR2) are obtained from the germline V gene (reference sequence). Patients were selected on the basis of adequate residual fresh-frozen tumor tissue and more than two years of available survival data. Molecular status otherwise varied across the glioblastoma patients, but none of them carried an isocitrate dehydrogenase mutation. PBMC collection took place before vaccination, two weeks after the third vaccination, and at tumor progression if progression occurred. The Qiagen DNeasy Blood extraction Kit was used for extraction of genomic DNA.

The source is a human donor with glioblastoma. The chain links TRBV5-4 with TRBJ2-5; no confident D gene assignment can be made. The sample was blood, taken before dendritic cell vaccination. Here is the DNA: TGTGCCAGCAGCTTAAATCCCCTGGAGACCCAGTACTTC. It is translated as CASSLNPLETQYF.